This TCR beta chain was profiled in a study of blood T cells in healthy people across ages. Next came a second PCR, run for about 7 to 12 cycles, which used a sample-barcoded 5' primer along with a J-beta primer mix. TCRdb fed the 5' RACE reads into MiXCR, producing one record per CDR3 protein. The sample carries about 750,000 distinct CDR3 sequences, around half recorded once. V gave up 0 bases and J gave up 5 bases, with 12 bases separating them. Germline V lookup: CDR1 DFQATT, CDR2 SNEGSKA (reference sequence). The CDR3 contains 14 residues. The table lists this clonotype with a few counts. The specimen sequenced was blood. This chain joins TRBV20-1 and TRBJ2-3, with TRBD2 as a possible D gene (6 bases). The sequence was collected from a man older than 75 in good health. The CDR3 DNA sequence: TGCAGTGCTAGAGATCGGAGGGCGGGAGATACGCAGTATTTT. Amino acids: CSARDRRAGDTQYF.